This TCR beta chain was retrieved from a study of cytomegalovirus exposure and HLA in healthy donors. Whole-study context: Researchers previously reported finding 100 million or so unique TCR beta sequences from about 200 million T cells.

It was with 60 Vbeta and 13 Jbeta primers that the PCR ran. Assay used: immunoSEQ multiplex PCR; TCRdb lists only in-frame clones, some missing. The repertoire includes approximately 190,000 clones, 84% of them detected once, and roughly 2.6% sits in the top ten. For this clone: Its antigen is unidentified.

The study, taken as a whole, reports: TCR beta sequences reportedly predicted most subjects' HLA-A and HLA-B alleles accurately. Earlier analysis yielded a pattern in which most TCR beta V segments were productive about 87% or about 30% of the time. Judged likely to be a sequencing artifact was a cluster of highly shared sequence variants.

This CDR3 contains 15 residues. Trimming took 5 bases from V and 0 from J, leaving 14 bases between them. Looked up from germline, CDR1 is SNHLY and CDR2 is FYNNEI. Input material: PBMCs. The clonotype was recovered from a woman aged 50 to 60 in good health and CMV-seropositive. The chain uses TRBV2 and TRBJ2-7; perhaps TRBD2 as D (6 bases). The CDR3 nucleotides are TGTGCCAGCAGTATGTGGGACTCCCCCTCCTACGAGCAGTACTTC. It is translated as CASSMWDSPSYEQYF. Together with reference TRBV2 and TRBJ2-7, the CDR3 gives the full variable domain: EPEVTQTPSHQVTQMGQEVILRCVPISNHLYFYWYRQILGQKVEFLVSFYNNEISEKSEIFDDQFSVERPDGSNFTLKIRSTKLEDSAMYFCASSMWDSPSYEQYFGPGTRLTVT.